The present entry profiles one TCR beta chain with its context. The PCR had 60 Vbeta and 13 Jbeta primers. Sequencing was performed with immunoSEQ multiplex PCR; in TCRdb, only in-frame clones are kept and a portion is missing. The table lists 80,000 to 95,000 clones, around nine tenths of them singletons, with 9.2% in the top ten. The data belong to a study of cytomegalovirus exposure and HLA in healthy donors. Germline lookup yields CDR1 MNHNS and CDR2 SASEGT. CDR3 length: 13 amino acids. Trimming took 10 bases from V and 7 from J, leaving 16 bases between them. The chain carries TRBV6-1 and TRBJ1-4; no clear D. The receptor was derived from a man in his thirties or forties in good health and CMV-seropositive. The sequencing sample was made of PBMCs. The CDR3 nucleotides read TGTGCCACCTGGGGAGTCCTCGGTGAAAAACTGTTTTTT. It encodes CATWGVLGEKLFF.